This T cell receptor beta chain is drawn from a study of blood T cell repertoires in COVID-19. The germline V gene has CDR1 KGHSH and CDR2 LQKENI. The CDR3 has 14 residues. The V segment lost 4 bases and the J segment 8 bases; nucleotides outside the gene matches: 9. Using immunoSEQ multiplex PCR, the repertoire was profiled, and TCRdb retains in-frame clones only, with some absent. In the table there are 310,000 or so clones, about 90% of which are singletons. Sequenced input: peripheral blood. The rearrangement joins TRBV18 to TRBJ1-2, with TRBD1 matching 8 bases. The sequence derives from a man younger than 35 who had recovered from COVID-19. The CDR3 region is CASSLPDRVGGYTF. DNA of the CDR3: TGTGCCAGCTCACTACCGGACAGGGTAGGGGGCTACACCTTC.